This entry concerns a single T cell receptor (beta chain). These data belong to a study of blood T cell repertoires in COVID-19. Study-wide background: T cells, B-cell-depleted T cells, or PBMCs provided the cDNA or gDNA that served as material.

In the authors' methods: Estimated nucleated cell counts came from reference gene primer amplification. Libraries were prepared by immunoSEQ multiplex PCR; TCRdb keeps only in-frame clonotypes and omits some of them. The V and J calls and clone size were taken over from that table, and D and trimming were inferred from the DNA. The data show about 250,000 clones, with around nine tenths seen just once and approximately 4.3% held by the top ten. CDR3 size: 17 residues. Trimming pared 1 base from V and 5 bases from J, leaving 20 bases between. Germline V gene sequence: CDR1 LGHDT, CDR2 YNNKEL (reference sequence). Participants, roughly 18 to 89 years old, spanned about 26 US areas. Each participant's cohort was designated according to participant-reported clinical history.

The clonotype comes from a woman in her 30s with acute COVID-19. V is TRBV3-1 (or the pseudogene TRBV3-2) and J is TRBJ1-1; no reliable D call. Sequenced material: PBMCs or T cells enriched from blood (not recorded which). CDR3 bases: TGTGCCAGCAGCCAAGGGGTGCAAGGAAGCGCCCGGACTGAAGCTTTCTTT. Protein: CASSQGVQGSARTEAFF.